This T cell receptor (beta chain) is drawn from a study of cytomegalovirus exposure and HLA in healthy donors. About the research overall: The 120 validation repertoires were produced on the same platform as the approximately 670 repertoires of the first cohort. This was reported in a later analysis.

Some clones are missing from TCRdb's copy, which holds only in-frame ones; the method was immunoSEQ multiplex PCR. Among over 85,000 clones, about four fifths were seen once, and the ten largest hold around 10%. The donors were part of the validation cohort of 120 subjects. That cohort was separate from the first cohort, which comprised 670 or so subjects. CDR1 SGHDT and CDR2 YYEEEE come from the germline V gene. Trimming cost V 0 bases and J 5 bases; bases outside gene matches: 6. This CDR3 is built from 15 residues. J is TRBJ1-1 and V is TRBV5-6; 8 nucleotides align to TRBD1. The material sequenced was PBMCs. The TCR sequence derives from a woman aged 18 to 35 in good health and CMV-seropositive. The DNA of the CDR3 is TGTGCCAGCAGCTTGGACGGCAGGGGGCGAACTGAAGCTTTCTTT. Residues: CASSLDGRGRTEAFF.